This is a list of T cell receptor beta chains from one sample in a study of blood T cell repertoires in COVID-19. The repertoire was sequenced with immunoSEQ multiplex PCR; TCRdb's copy has only in-frame clones and lacks some. Among about 300,000 clones listed, about 82% were seen once. Material: peripheral blood. Receptors originate from a woman in her 50s with acute or convalescent COVID-19. Both conserved end residues are part of each CDR3. D genes are given only for firm matches. Size is omitted from some rows. Given values are once, few, many or a class for expanded clones.

abundance	v_gene	j_gene	d_gene	CDR3aa	CDR3nt
.	TRBV29-1	TRBJ1-4	TRBD1	CSVRIQGLGEKLFF	TGCAGCGTCAGAATACAGGGGTTGGGTGAAAAACTGTTTTTT
.	TRBV27	TRBJ2-1	TRBD2	CASSLADASNEQFF	TGTGCCAGCAGTCTAGCGGACGCCTCCAATGAGCAGTTCTTC
.	TRBV11-2	TRBJ1-2	.	CASSLYGGEGYGYTF	TGTGCCAGCAGCTTATACGGGGGGGAGGGCTATGGCTACACCTTC
.	TRBV28	TRBJ2-3	.	CASSLMWVRSGDTQYF	TGTGCCAGCAGTTTAATGTGGGTCCGCTCGGGAGATACGCAGTATTTT
.	TRBV12-3/TRBV12-4	TRBJ2-1	.	CASSLEFSEQFF	TGTGCCAGCAGTTTAGAATTCAGTGAGCAGTTCTTC
.	TRBV7-3	TRBJ2-3	TRBD2	CASSHGGASGWDTQYF	TGTGCCAGCAGTCACGGCGGGGCTAGCGGCTGGGATACGCAGTATTTT
.	TRBV6-4	TRBJ2-1	TRBD1	CASSDSAGGIDEQFF	TGTGCCAGCAGTGACTCCGCAGGGGGCATCGATGAGCAGTTCTTC
.	TRBV6-6	TRBJ2-1	TRBD2	CASRREGGNEQFF	TGTGCCTCACGGCGGGAGGGCGGGAATGAGCAGTTCTTC
.	TRBV28	TRBJ1-6	TRBD1	CASKVPTGGGNSPLHF	TGTGCCAGCAAGGTCCCAACAGGGGGAGGTAATTCACCCCTCCACTTT
.	TRBV15	TRBJ1-5	TRBD1	CATSRDSTGVNQPQHF	TGTGCCACCAGCAGAGACTCCACAGGGGTCAATCAGCCCCAGCATTTT
.	TRBV2	TRBJ1-4	.	CASIRGGEGEKLFF	TGTGCCAGCATAAGAGGAGGGGAGGGTGAAAAACTGTTTTTT
.	TRBV19	TRBJ1-1	.	CASNSMGGSTEAFF	TGTGCCAGTAACTCAATGGGGGGGAGCACTGAAGCTTTCTTT
.	TRBV5-1	TRBJ2-1	.	CASSLAGNEQFF	TGCGCCAGCAGCTTGGCAGGCAATGAGCAGTTCTTC
.	TRBV25-1	TRBJ2-2	.	CASSVPTAGYTGELFF	TGTGCCAGCAGTGTACCTACGGCAGGGTACACCGGGGAGCTGTTTTTT
.	TRBV5-1	TRBJ1-2	.	CASRGTSGPTNYGYTF	TGCGCCAGCAGGGGGACAAGCGGTCCCACTAACTATGGCTACACCTTC
once	TRBV6-6	TRBJ2-1	TRBD2	CASSPGTSGTYNEQFF	TGTGCCAGCAGTCCCGGGACTAGCGGGACCTACAATGAGCAGTTCTTC
.	TRBV5-4	TRBJ2-7	.	CASSSPGTYEQYF	TGTGCCAGCAGCTCACCCGGGACCTACGAGCAGTACTTC
few	TRBV2	TRBJ1-5	TRBD1	CASSGRDSYQPQHF	TGTGCCAGCAGTGGCCGGGACAGCTATCAGCCCCAGCATTTT
.	TRBV7-9	TRBJ2-7	TRBD2	CASSLRLAGWYEQYF	TGTGCCAGCAGCCTTAGACTAGCGGGCTGGTACGAGCAGTACTTC
.	TRBV28	TRBJ2-7	TRBD2	CASRKTSGGGLYEQYF	TGTGCCAGCAGGAAGACTAGCGGGGGAGGTCTCTACGAGCAGTACTTC
once	TRBV5-1	TRBJ1-3	TRBD1	CASSLGTGGYSGNTIYF	TGCGCCAGCAGCTTAGGGACAGGGGGCTACTCTGGAAACACCATATATTTT
.	TRBV18	TRBJ2-5	.	CASSPLLRWRPDYQETQYF	TGTGCCAGCTCACCATTATTACGGTGGAGACCAGATTACCAAGAGACCCAGTACTTC
.	TRBV15	TRBJ2-7	TRBD2	CATSRGLVGLAGGPVREQYF	TGTGCCACCAGCAGAGGACTGGTCGGACTAGCGGGAGGACCGGTTCGCGAGCAGTACTTC
.	TRBV11-2	TRBJ1-1	.	CASSLARGRTEAFF	TGTGCCAGCAGCTTAGCCCGGGGTAGGACTGAAGCTTTCTTT
.	TRBV29-1	TRBJ1-1	.	CSAVQITEAFF	TGCAGCGCTGTCCAGATAACTGAAGCTTTCTTT
.	TRBV5-4	TRBJ1-1	.	CASSLVAGKNTEAFF	TGTGCCAGCAGCTTGGTGGCAGGAAAGAACACTGAAGCTTTCTTT
.	TRBV5-1	TRBJ2-1	.	CASSWDTQRSYNEQFF	TGCGCCAGCAGCTGGGACACTCAACGCTCATACAATGAGCAGTTCTTC
.	TRBV7-2	TRBJ1-5	TRBD1	CASSPRTGDRQPQHF	TGTGCCAGCAGCCCACGGACAGGGGATCGGCAGCCCCAGCATTTT
.	TRBV6-5	TRBJ2-7	.	CASPWLYEQYF	TGTGCCAGCCCGTGGCTCTACGAGCAGTACTTC
.	TRBV4-3	TRBJ2-2	TRBD2	CASSQVGRGTGELFF	TGCGCCAGCAGCCAAGTCGGGCGGGGGACCGGGGAGCTGTTTTTT
once	TRBV19	TRBJ2-1	.	CASSSRERRQFF	TGTGCCAGTAGCTCACGGGAGAGAAGGCAGTTCTTC
.	TRBV29-1	TRBJ1-2	.	CSAYRVDRYGYTF	TGCAGCGCCTACAGGGTCGATCGCTATGGCTACACCTTC
.	TRBV19	TRBJ2-3	TRBD2	CASSILAGVGDTQYF	TGTGCCAGTAGTATCTTGGCGGGAGTGGGAGATACGCAGTATTTT
.	TRBV28	TRBJ2-6	.	CASKGGAPNSGANVLTF	TGTGCCAGCAAGGGGGGGGCCCCAAACTCTGGGGCCAACGTCCTGACTTTC
.	TRBV4-3	TRBJ2-7	TRBD1	CASSQERATGDGSFEQYF	TGCGCCAGCAGCCAAGAAAGAGCAACAGGGGATGGGTCCTTCGAGCAGTACTTC
.	TRBV24-1	TRBJ1-1	.	CATSGPLATGAEAFF	TGTGCCACCAGTGGCCCCCTAGCCACTGGGGCTGAAGCTTTCTTT
.	TRBV6-5	TRBJ2-1	TRBD1	CASSSGTGPYNEQFF	TGTGCCAGCAGTTCCGGGACAGGGCCTTACAATGAGCAGTTCTTC
.	TRBV14	TRBJ1-6	.	CASSRISGRNSPLHF	TGTGCCAGCAGCCGCATATCAGGCAGGAATTCACCCCTCCACTTT
once	TRBV15	TRBJ1-5	.	CATSRDLLDQPQHF	TGTGCCACCAGCAGAGATCTATTGGATCAGCCCCAGCATTTT
.	TRBV5-1	TRBJ2-5	.	CASSLVGGETQYF	TGCGCCAGCAGCTTGGTTGGGGGGGAGACCCAGTACTTC
.	TRBV5-4	TRBJ2-7	.	CATKQGHEQYF	TGTGCCACAAAACAGGGACACGAGCAGTACTTC
.	TRBV6-6	TRBJ1-1	.	CASSYMESNTEAFF	TGTGCCAGCAGTTACATGGAGAGCAACACTGAAGCTTTCTTT
.	TRBV18	TRBJ2-7	TRBD1	CASSPGTDYEQYF	TGTGCCAGCTCACCCGGGACAGACTACGAGCAGTACTTC
.	TRBV9	TRBJ2-2	.	CASRDKKTGELFF	TGTGCCAGCCGGGACAAAAAGACCGGGGAGCTGTTTTTT
.	TRBV5-6	TRBJ1-2	TRBD1	CASSPMTGGYGYTF	TGTGCCAGCAGCCCGATGACAGGGGGCTATGGCTACACCTTC
.	TRBV9	TRBJ2-1	.	CASSVGRTTYNEQFF	TGTGCCAGCAGTGTTGGACGGACTACCTACAATGAGCAGTTCTTC
.	TRBV16	TRBJ1-2	TRBD1	CASSPHRGRGYGYTF	TGTGCCAGCAGCCCCCACAGGGGGCGCGGCTATGGCTACACCTTC
.	TRBV6-2/TRBV6-3	TRBJ2-3	TRBD2	CATGPSGGPADTQYF	TGTGCCACCGGCCCCTCGGGAGGGCCTGCAGATACGCAGTATTTT
.	TRBV11-2	TRBJ1-1	.	CASSLFSGPTEAFF	TGTGCCAGCAGCTTATTTTCAGGGCCGACTGAAGCTTTCTTT
.	TRBV27	TRBJ1-4	TRBD1	CASSPNRLYRGYEKLFF	TGTGCCAGCAGTCCCAACCGGTTGTACAGGGGGTATGAAAAACTGTTTTTT
.	TRBV28	TRBJ2-1	.	CASSTLYLAEGYNEQFF	TGTGCCAGCAGTACGCTCTACCTAGCCGAGGGTTACAATGAGCAGTTCTTC
many	TRBV9	TRBJ2-7	.	CASSVGWQGHYEQYF	TGTGCCAGCAGCGTAGGGTGGCAGGGCCACTACGAGCAGTACTTC
.	TRBV25-1	TRBJ2-2	TRBD2	CASSEDSGKYTGELFF	TGTGCCAGCAGTGAGGATAGCGGGAAATACACCGGGGAGCTGTTTTTT
.	TRBV13	TRBJ2-7	TRBD1	CASSVTPGQGAEQYF	TGTGCCAGCAGCGTGACCCCGGGACAGGGTGCCGAGCAGTACTTC
once	TRBV2	TRBJ2-1	TRBD2	CASSVSGVTNEQFF	TGTGCCAGCAGTGTTAGCGGGGTAACCAATGAGCAGTTCTTC